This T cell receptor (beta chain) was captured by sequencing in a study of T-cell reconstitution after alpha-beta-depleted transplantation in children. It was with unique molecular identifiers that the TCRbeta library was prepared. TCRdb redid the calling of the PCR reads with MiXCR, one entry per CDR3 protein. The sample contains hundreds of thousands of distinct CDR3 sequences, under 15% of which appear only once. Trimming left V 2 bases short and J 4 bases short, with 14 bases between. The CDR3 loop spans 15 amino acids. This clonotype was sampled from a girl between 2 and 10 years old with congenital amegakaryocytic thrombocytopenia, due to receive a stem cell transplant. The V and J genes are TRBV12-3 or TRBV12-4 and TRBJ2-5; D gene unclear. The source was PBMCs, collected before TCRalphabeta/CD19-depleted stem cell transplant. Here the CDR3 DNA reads TGTGCCAGCAGTTTACGGCAGCCCTGGCGAGAGACCCAGTACTTC. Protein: CASSLRQPWRETQYF.